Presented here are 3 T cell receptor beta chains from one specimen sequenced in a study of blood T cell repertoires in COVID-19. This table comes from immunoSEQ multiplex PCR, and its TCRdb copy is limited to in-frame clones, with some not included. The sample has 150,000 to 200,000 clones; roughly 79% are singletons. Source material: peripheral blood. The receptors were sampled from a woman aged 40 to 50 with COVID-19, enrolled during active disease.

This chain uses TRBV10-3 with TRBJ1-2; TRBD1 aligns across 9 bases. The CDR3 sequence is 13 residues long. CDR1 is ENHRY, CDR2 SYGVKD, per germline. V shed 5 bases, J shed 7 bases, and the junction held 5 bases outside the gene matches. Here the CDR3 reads CAISQQGAGGYTF. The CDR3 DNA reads TGTGCCATCAGTCAACAGGGGGCCGGTGGCTACACCTTC.

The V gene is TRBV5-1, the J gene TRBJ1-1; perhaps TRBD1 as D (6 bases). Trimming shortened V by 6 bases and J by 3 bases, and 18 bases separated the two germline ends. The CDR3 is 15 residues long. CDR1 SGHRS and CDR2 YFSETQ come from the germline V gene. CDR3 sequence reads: CASKTFGGADTEAFF. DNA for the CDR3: TGCGCCAGCAAAACTTTTGGGGGCGCTGACACTGAAGCTTTCTTT.

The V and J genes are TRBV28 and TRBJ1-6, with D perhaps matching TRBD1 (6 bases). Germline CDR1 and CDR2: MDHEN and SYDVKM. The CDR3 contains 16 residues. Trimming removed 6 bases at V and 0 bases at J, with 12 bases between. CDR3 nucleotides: TGTGCCAGCAGCCTCCAGGGGTCCTCCTATAATTCACCCCTCCACTTT. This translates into CASSLQGSSYNSPLHF.